The clone carrying this T cell receptor beta chain was recorded at least ten times. Its specificity is not known. Trimming stripped 5 bases from V and 6 bases from J, with 1 base between. This CDR3 spans 10 amino acids. CDR1 and CDR2 from the germline V gene are SEHNR and FQNEAQ (reference sequence). The sequenced template was RNA, covering the TCR beta CDR3 region. First-round RT-PCR relied on HTBI primers, and a second-round multiplex PCR came next. TCRdb processed the multiplex PCR reads anew with MiXCR; each CDR3 protein has one entry. The sample includes around 1,000,000 distinct CDR3 sequences, about two fifths of them seen just once. In this cohort, patients with other autoimmune diseases, uncontrolled infections, pregnancy or lactation were excluded. Clinicians made diagnoses from clinical symptoms, serum thyroxine, TRAb, thyroid ultrasound and orbital computed tomography. This sample was included in a study of Graves' ophthalmopathy and Graves' hyperthyroidism. Study overall: Absence of ophthalmopathy within 18 months of follow-up defined stable hyperthyroidism. Findings and limits, study-wide: Blood also carried most expanded thyroid clonotypes exceeding 0.001 frequency.

This TCR derives from an adult man with Graves' hyperthyroidism. The specimen was peripheral blood or thyroid tissue (not recorded which). This chain uses TRBV7-9 with TRBJ2-2; D remains unclear. CDR3 loop: CASSPGELFF. CDR3 nucleotides: TGTGCCAGCAGCCCCGGGGAGCTGTTTTTT.